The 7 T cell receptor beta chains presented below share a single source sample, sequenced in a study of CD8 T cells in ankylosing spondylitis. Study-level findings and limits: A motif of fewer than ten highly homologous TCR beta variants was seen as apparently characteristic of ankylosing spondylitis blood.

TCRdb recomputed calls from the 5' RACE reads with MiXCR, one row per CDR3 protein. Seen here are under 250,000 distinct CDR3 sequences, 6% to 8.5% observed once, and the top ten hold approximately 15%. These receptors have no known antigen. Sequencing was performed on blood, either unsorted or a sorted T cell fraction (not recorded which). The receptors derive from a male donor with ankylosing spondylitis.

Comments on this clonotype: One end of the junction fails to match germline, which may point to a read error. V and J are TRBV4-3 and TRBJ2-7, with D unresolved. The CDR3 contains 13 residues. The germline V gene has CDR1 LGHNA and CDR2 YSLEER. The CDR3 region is CTSSQTDHYEQYF. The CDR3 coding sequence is TGCACCAGCAGCCAAACGGACCACTACGAGCAGTACTTC.

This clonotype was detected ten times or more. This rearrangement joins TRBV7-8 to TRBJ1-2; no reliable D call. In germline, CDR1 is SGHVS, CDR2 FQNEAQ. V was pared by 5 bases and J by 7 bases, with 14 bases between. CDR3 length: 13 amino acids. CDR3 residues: CASSPPPTAGYTF. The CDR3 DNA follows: TGTGCCAGCAGCCCACCCCCGACGGCTGGCTACACCTTC.

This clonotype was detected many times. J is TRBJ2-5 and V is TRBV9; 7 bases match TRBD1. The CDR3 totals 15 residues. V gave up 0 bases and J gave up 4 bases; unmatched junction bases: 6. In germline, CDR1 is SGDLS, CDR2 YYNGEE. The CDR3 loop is CASSVVARTGETQYF. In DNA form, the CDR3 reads TGTGCCAGCAGCGTAGTGGCTCGGACAGGAGAGACCCAGTACTTC.

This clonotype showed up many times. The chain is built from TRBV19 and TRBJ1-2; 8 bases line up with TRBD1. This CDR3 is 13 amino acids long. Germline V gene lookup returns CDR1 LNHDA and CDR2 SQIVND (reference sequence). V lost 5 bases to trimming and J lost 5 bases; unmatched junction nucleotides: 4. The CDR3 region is CASSLRTGYGYTF. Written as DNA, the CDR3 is TGTGCCAGTAGTTTACGGACAGGGTATGGCTACACCTTC.

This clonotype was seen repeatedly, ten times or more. Written as DNA, the CDR3 is TGTGCCACCAGCCGTAGCCGGAACTACAATGAGCAGTTCTTC. It yields the protein CATSRSRNYNEQFF. The chain is built from TRBV15 and TRBJ2-1; D ambiguous. The germline V gene has CDR1 LNHNV and CDR2 YYDKDF (reference sequence). Trimming shortened V by 5 bases and J by 3 bases, and 11 bases separated the two germline ends. The CDR3 has 14 amino acids.

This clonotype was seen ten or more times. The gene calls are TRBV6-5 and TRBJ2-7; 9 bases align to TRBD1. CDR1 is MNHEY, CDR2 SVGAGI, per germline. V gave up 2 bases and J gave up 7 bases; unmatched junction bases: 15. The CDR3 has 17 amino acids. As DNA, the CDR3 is TGTGCCAGCAGTTACAAAGCCTGGGACAGGGTGTTGGGTGAGCAGTACTTC. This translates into CASSYKAWDRVLGEQYF.

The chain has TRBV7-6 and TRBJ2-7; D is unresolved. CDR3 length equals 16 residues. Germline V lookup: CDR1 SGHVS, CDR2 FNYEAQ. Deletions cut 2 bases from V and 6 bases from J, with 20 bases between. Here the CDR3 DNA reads TGTGCCAGCAGCTTAAGTACGATGTCATCGTCTCCCGAGCAGTACTTC. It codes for CASSLSTMSSSPEQYF. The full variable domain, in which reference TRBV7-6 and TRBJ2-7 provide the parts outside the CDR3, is GAGVSQSPRYKVTKRGQDVALRCDPISGHVSLYWYRQALGQGPEFLTYFNYEAQQDKSGLPNDRFSAERPEGSISTLTIQRTEQRDSAMYRCASSLSTMSSSPEQYFGPGTRLTVT.